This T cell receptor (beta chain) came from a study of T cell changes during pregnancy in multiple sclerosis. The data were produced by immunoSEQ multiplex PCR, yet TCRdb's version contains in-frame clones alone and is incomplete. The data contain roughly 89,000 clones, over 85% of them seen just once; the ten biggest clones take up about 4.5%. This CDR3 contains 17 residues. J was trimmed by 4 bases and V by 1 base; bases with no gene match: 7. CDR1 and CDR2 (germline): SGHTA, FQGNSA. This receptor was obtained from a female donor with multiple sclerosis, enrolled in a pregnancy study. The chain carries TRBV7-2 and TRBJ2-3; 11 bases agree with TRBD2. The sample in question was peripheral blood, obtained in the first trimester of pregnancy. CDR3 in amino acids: CASSLGIAGGFADTQYF. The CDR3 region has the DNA TGTGCCAGCAGCTTAGGTATAGCGGGGGGGTTCGCAGATACGCAGTATTTT.